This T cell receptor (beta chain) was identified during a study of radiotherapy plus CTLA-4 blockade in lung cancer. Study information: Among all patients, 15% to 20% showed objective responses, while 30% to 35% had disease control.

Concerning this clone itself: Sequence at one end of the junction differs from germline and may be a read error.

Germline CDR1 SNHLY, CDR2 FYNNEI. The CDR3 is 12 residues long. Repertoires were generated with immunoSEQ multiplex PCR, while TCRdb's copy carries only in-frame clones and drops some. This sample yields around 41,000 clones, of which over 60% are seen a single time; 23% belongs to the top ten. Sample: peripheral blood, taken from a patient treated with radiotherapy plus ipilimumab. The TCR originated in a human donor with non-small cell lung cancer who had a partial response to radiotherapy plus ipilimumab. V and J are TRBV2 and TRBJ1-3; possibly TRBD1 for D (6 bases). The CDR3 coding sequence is TGTGCCAGCAGTGAAAGCCGTAGGACAGCAAATTTT. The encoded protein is CASSESRRTANF.